The T cell receptor beta chain described here comes from a study of T cell repertoires in cytomegalovirus infection. As for the study in general: Researchers turned to recently identified HLA-C-restricted CMV epitopes as well as well-studied HLA-B-restricted ones. It can be stated that public TCR beta signatures indicated CMV infection as well as a matching HLA type.

Note on this clonotype: The antigen remains undetermined.

A single record per CDR3 protein comes from TCRdb applying MiXCR to the reads. The sample lists under 500,000 distinct CDR3 sequences, under 45% occurring once. This TCR came from a human donor in good health (CMV status not recorded). Some clones in this sample may be carry-over from other donors' samples. Source: cultured PBMCs, taken from culture after CMV antigen stimulation.

The CDR3: CASSLDRSSGNTIYF. In nucleotides, the CDR3 is TGTGCCAGCAGCTTAGACAGGAGCTCTGGAAACACCATATATTTT. The chain couples TRBV7-2 to TRBJ1-3, with D possibly being TRBD1 (5 bases). The germline V gene has CDR1 SGHTA and CDR2 FQGNSA. The germline V and J ends were trimmed by 1 base and 0 bases, with 7 bases remaining between them. The CDR3 runs 15 residues.